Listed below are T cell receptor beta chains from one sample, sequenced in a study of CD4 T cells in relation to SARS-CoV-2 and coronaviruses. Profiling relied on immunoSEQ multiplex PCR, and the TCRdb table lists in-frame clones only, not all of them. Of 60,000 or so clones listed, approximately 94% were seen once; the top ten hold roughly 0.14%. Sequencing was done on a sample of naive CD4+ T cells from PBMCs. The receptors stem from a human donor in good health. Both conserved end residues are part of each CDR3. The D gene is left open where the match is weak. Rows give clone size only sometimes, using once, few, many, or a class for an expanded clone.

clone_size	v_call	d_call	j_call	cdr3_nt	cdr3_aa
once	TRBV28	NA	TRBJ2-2	TGTGCCAGCAGCCATACAGGGCCCCAATTGGGCGGGGAGCTGTTTTTT	CASSHTGPQLGGELFF
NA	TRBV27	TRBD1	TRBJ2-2	TGTGCCAGCAGTAAGCCGGGACAGGGGGGGACCGGGGAGCTGTTTTTT	CASSKPGQGGTGELFF
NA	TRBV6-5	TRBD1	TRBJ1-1	TGTGCCAGCATAGACAGGGGGGTTGTTGAAGCTTTCTTT	CASIDRGVVEAFF
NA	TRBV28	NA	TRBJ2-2	TGTGCCAGCACGGCGAGAGACGGGGAGCTGTTTTTT	CASTARDGELFF
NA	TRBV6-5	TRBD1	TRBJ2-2	TGTGCCAGCAGACGCGACAGGGGGGACACCGGGGAGCTGTTTTTT	CASRRDRGDTGELFF
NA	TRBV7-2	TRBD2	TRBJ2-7	TGTGCCAGCAGCCCTGGGACTAGCAATGTCTACGAGCAGTACTTC	CASSPGTSNVYEQYF
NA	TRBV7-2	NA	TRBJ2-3	TGTGCCAGCAGCTTCTCGAGGGATACGCAGTATTTT	CASSFSRDTQYF
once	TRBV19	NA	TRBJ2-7	TGTGCCAGTAGTATTGACAGCTCCTACGAGCAGTACTTC	CASSIDSSYEQYF
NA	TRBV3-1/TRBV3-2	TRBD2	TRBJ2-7	TGTGCCAGCAGCCAAGGACTAGCGCCAACCTACGAGCAGTACTTC	CASSQGLAPTYEQYF
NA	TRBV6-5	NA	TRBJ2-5	TGTGCCAGCAGTAAACAGGGCCCAGAGACCCAGTACTTC	CASSKQGPETQYF
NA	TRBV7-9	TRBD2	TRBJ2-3	TGTGCCAGCAGCTTAGCGCGGCCTAGCGGGAGCACAGATACGCAGTATTTT	CASSLARPSGSTDTQYF
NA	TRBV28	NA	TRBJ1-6	TGTGCCAGCAGTTTAGGAAATTCACCCCTCCACTTT	CASSLGNSPLHF
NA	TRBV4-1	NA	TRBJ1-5	TGCGCCAGCAGCCAAGATTTGGGTTCACTTAGCAATCAGCCCCAGCATTTT	CASSQDLGSLSNQPQHF
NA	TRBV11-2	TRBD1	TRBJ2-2	TGTGCCAGCAGTAGGGACAGGGGGCTTTCAACCGGGGAGCTGTTTTTT	CASSRDRGLSTGELFF
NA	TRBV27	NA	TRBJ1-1	TGTGCCAGCAGGCGGGTAAACACTGAAGCTTTCTTT	CASRRVNTEAFF
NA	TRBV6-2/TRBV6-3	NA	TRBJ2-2	TGTGCCAGCAGTTACGGGAGGACGGCGAACACCGGGGAGCTGTTTTTT	CASSYGRTANTGELFF
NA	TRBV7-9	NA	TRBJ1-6	TGTGCCAGCAGCTTAGAGCAGGGCGGTTCACCCCTCCACTTT	CASSLEQGGSPLHF
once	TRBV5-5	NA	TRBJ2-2	TGTGCCAGCAGCACCAACACAAACACCGGGGAGCTGTTTTTT	CASSTNTNTGELFF
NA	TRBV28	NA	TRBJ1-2	TGTGCCAGCAGTTTATTCCGCCGGTCCTATGGCTACACCTTC	CASSLFRRSYGYTF
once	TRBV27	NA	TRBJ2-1	TGTGCCAGCAGTTTAGCGAGGGGCAGCTCCTACAATGAGCAGTTCTTC	CASSLARGSSYNEQFF
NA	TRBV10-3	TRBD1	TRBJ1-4	TGTGCCATCAGTGGGACCGGGACAGAGGGCGAAGAACTGTTTTTT	CAISGTGTEGEELFF
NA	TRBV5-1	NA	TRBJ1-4	TGCGCCAGCAGCTTATCAGGGGCAACTAATGAAAAACTGTTTTTT	CASSLSGATNEKLFF
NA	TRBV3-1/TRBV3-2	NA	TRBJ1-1	TGTGCCAGCAGCCCCTGGGGGGACCTGAACACTGAAGCTTTCTTT	CASSPWGDLNTEAFF
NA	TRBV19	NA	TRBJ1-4	TGTGCCAGCCTACAACAGGGTGCAACTAATGAAAAACTGTTTTTT	CASLQQGATNEKLFF
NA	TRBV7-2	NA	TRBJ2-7	TGTGCCAGCAGCTTAACGACTATCGAGCAGTACTTC	CASSLTTIEQYF
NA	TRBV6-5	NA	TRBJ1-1	TGTGCCAGCAGTTACTCCAAACAGCCGAACACTGAAGCTTTCTTT	CASSYSKQPNTEAFF
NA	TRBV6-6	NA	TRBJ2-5	TGTGCCAGCACCCGGAACCGGGGGGAGACCCAGTACTTC	CASTRNRGETQYF
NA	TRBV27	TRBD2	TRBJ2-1	TGTGCCAGCAGTCGAGTCGGCGGGAGGGCCCACAATGAGCAGTTCTTC	CASSRVGGRAHNEQFF
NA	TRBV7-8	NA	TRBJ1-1	TGTGCCAGCAGCTTAGTAGCAGGGAGTGAAGCTTTCTTT	CASSLVAGSEAFF
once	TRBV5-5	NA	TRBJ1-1	TGTGCCAGCAGCCGCCTCCAGGTGGTGAACACTGAAGCTTTCTTT	CASSRLQVVNTEAFF
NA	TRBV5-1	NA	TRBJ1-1	TGCGCCAGCAGCCCCCTCACCATTAGGGGGACTGAAGCTTTCTTT	CASSPLTIRGTEAFF
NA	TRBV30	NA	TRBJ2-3	TGTGCCTGGAGTGTGAAGCGGACCCGCACAGATACGCAGTATTTT	CAWSVKRTRTDTQYF
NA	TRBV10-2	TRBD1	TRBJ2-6	TGCGCCAGCAGTGTGGGCACAGGGGGCTCTGGGGCCAACGTCCTGACTTTC	CASSVGTGGSGANVLTF
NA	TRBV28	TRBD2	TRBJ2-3	TGTGCCAGCAGTTTATTGTTATCGGGGGGGCGGGAGGCAGATACGCAGTATTTT	CASSLLLSGGREADTQYF
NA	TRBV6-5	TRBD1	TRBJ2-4	TGTGCCAGCAGTACCGGGACAGGGAACATTCAGTACTTC	CASSTGTGNIQYF